The clone carrying this T cell receptor (beta chain) has ten or more counts. Its cognate antigen is unknown. Primed by a sample-barcoded 5' primer and a J-beta primer mix, a second PCR proceeded for about 6 to 12 cycles. TCRdb analysed the 5' RACE reads with MiXCR anew, one entry per CDR3 protein. Counted here are about 780,000 distinct CDR3 sequences, around half occurring once; the ten biggest clones make up less than 20%. This entry is derived from a study of blood T cells in healthy people across ages. This CDR3 comprises 15 residues. Trimming left V 3 bases short and J 4 bases short, with 12 bases between. Germline lookup yields CDR1 MDHEN and CDR2 SYDVKM. Study-wide results and limits: CMV infection status of these donors was not known. Older age went with lower TCR beta diversity per million T cells, in a roughly linear way.

Sample: blood. This rearrangement joins TRBV28 to TRBJ2-2; either TRBD1 or TRBD2 may fit D (5 bases each). The TCR was taken from a man at least 80 years old in good health. CDR3 nucleotide sequence: TGTGCCAGCAGTTTCGCTTCTGGGGGCACCGGGGAGCTGTTTTTT. Encoded protein: CASSFASGGTGELFF.